These T cell receptor beta chains were read from a single sample in a study of blood T cell repertoires in COVID-19. Sequencing used immunoSEQ multiplex PCR; TCRdb keeps in-frame clones, though not all of them. The data show 95,000 to 150,000 clones, over 75% seen once. The specimen was peripheral blood. The source of these receptors is a woman between 70 and 85 years old with acute or convalescent COVID-19. Both conserved end residues are trimmed from each CDR3.

>TRBV25-1
ASSERQGWTGELF
>TRBV6-5
ASSLDTYTGELF
>TRBV5-1
ASSEEQGTQF
>TRBV5-1
ASSGTGNTGELF
>TRBV6-1
ASSDYGNSLNGYT
>TRBV4-2
ASSRRQGGLDTEAF
>TRBV7-2
ASSVDGTQGEKLF
>TRBV9
ASSVAPGNTGELF
>TRBV5-6
ASSRRQGTHSGANVLT
>TRBV3-1/TRBV3-2
ASSQGRQGVNSPLH
>TRBV5-1
ASSLLGVDYGYT
>TRBV5-1
ASSLVASTYTEAF
>TRBV14
ASSPQTASEAF
>TRBV11-2
ASRSTGGQAYGYT
>TRBV6-6
ASSYIDSNTEAF
>TRBV6-2/TRBV6-3
ASSYFLYEQF
>TRBV5-1
ASSPSGGYEQY
>TRBV7-2
ASSLDRVTYGYT
>TRBV27
ASGDRGNNQPQH
>TRBV19
ASSIRASNYGYT
>TRBV7-2
ASSVQGAKNQPQH
>TRBV13
ASSPHRGDTQY
>TRBV6-5
ASSYSGVPYEQY
>TRBV18
ASSEQGALDSPLH
>TRBV23-1
ASSLDRPNEKLF
>TRBV11-3
ASSLGGGRYGYT
>TRBV14
ASSRGQGKNEQY
>TRBV11-3
ASSSRTEAEAF
>TRBV9
ASSVSPGGLSGNTIY
>TRBV5-4
ASSLRGGLSSGNTIY
>TRBV25-1
ASSDYGETQY
>TRBV6-5
AITGSSNQPQH
>TRBV30
AWSQLGGRQPQH
>TRBV11-2
ASSLASGGINSPLH
>TRBV4-2
ASSQLPGQANTGELF
>TRBV7-2
ASSLRGGVTDTQY
>TRBV6-2/TRBV6-3
ASSYVRSTEAF
>TRBV5-1
ASSGTVMNTEAF
>TRBV7-3
ASSEGAADTQY
>TRBV6-1
ASRELTGQALYEQY
>TRBV5-1
ASSLDRGDHGYT
>TRBV7-2
ASSLWKTGDDNEQF
>TRBV6-2/TRBV6-3
ASSRRLAGGLYETQY